Below, 18 T cell receptor beta chains from the same sample are listed, as sequenced in a study of T cells after yellow fever vaccination. TCRdb re-called the 5' RACE reads through MiXCR, storing one row per CDR3 protein. The table shows fewer than 400,000 distinct CDR3 sequences, with approximately 11% occurring only once. The sample was CD4+ T cells sorted from PBMCs, taken 45 days after the yellow fever booster vaccination. The receptors stem from a man in his late teens or twenties who received the YFV17D yellow fever vaccine.

The chain links TRBV28 to TRBJ1-5, with D perhaps matching TRBD1 (6 bases). The CDR3 sequence is 14 residues long. V lost 1 base to trimming and J lost 9 bases, with 13 bases between them. Per the germline V gene, CDR1 is MDHEN and CDR2 is SYDVKM. This CDR3 reads CASSLSGARGPQHF. The CDR3 DNA sequence: TGTGCCAGCAGTTTATCAGGGGCGAGGGGGCCCCAGCATTTT.

This clonotype was counted only a few times. The V gene is TRBV7-2, the J gene TRBJ2-3, with 16 bases matching TRBD2. The germline V gene has CDR1 SGHTA and CDR2 FQGNSA. The trim removed 6 bases at V and 3 bases at J, leaving 6 bases unmatched. This CDR3 region has 17 residues. Written as DNA, the CDR3 is TGTGCCAGCAGGCTGGGACTAGCGGGGGGGCCTACAGATACGCAGTATTTT. Protein sequence: CASRLGLAGGPTDTQYF.

This clonotype was found a few times. V usage is TRBV6-1 and J usage is TRBJ1-2; D ambiguous. This CDR3 region has 15 residues. CDR1 and CDR2 from the germline V gene are MNHNS and SASEGT. The V and J ends lost 6 bases and 4 bases respectively, with 18 bases between them. CDR3 region: CASRKAAGESYGYTF. The DNA for the CDR3 is TGTGCCAGCAGAAAAGCCGCGGGTGAGAGCTATGGCTACACCTTC.

This clonotype has a handful of counts. The gene calls are TRBV6-2 or TRBV6-3 and TRBJ2-5, with D perhaps matching TRBD2 (5 bases). Trimming stripped 7 bases from V and 2 bases from J, with 17 bases between. The CDR3 contains 15 residues. The V gene's germline CDR1 is MNHEY and CDR2 SVGEGT. In DNA, the CDR3 is TGTGCCAGCAAACCCCAGTCGGGAAGTCAAGAGACCCAGTACTTC. Translating it yields CASKPQSGSQETQYF.

The genes are TRBV9 and TRBJ2-2; tentatively, D is TRBD2 (6 bases). CDR3 size: 16 residues. Germline CDR1 is SGDLS and CDR2 is YYNGEE. The V gene lost 0 bases and the J gene lost 3 bases, with 12 bases spanning the gap. The CDR3, as DNA: TGTGCCAGCAGCGTAGATACGGGACTCTACACCGGGGAGCTGTTTTTT. As protein: CASSVDTGLYTGELFF. The variable domain in full, with the rest retrieved from reference TRBV9 and TRBJ2-2, is DSGVTQTPKHLITATGQRVTLRCSPRSGDLSVYWYQQSLDQGLQFLIQYYNGEERAKGNILERFSAQQFPDLHSELNLSSLELGDSALYFCASSVDTGLYTGELFFGEGSRLTVL.

This clonotype was counted at least ten times. The J gene is TRBJ2-7, the V gene TRBV29-1; D may be TRBD1 (5 bases). The length of the CDR3 is 11 residues. Trimming took 4 bases from V and 4 from J, leaving 8 bases between them. CDR1 and CDR2 from the germline V gene are SQVTM and ANQGSEA. CDR3 residues: CSVATGYEQYV. In nucleotides, the CDR3 is TGCAGCGTTGCAACAGGATACGAGCAGTACGTC.

Only a few counts were recorded for this clonotype. This sequence joins TRBV6-5 and TRBJ2-5, with 7 positions matching TRBD1. CDR3 length: 15 amino acids. The V segment lost 4 bases and the J segment 5 bases; nucleotides outside the gene matches: 10. The V gene's germline CDR1 is MNHEY and CDR2 SVGAGI. CDR3 amino acids: CASSFRQGSLETQYF. In DNA, the CDR3 is TGTGCCAGCAGTTTTCGACAGGGAAGTTTGGAGACCCAGTACTTC.

V and J are TRBV4-3 and TRBJ1-1; D unclear. Germline V CDR1 and CDR2: LGHNA, YSLEER. V was cut by 0 bases and J by 7 bases, with 9 bases left in between. The CDR3 has 13 amino acids. The CDR3 reads CASSQDYGSEAFF. CDR3 bases: TGCGCCAGCAGCCAAGATTATGGCAGTGAAGCTTTCTTT.

The CDR3 DNA follows: TGTGCCAGTAGCCCGGCCGGGGCCAACGTCCTGACTTTC. Translated, it gives CASSPAGANVLTF. The chain uses TRBV19 and TRBJ2-6; D gene unclear. The CDR3 consists of 13 residues. Germline CDR1 reads LNHDA; CDR2 reads SQIVND (reference sequence). Trimming cost V 6 bases and J 4 bases, with 7 bases left between them.

This clonotype was seen a handful of times. The V call is TRBV6-2 or TRBV6-3, the J call TRBJ2-1; 8 bases align to TRBD1. V shed 3 bases and J 8 bases; nucleotides not matched to a gene: 9. The CDR3 consists of 15 residues. Germline V lookup: CDR1 MNHEY, CDR2 SVGEGT. In DNA form, the CDR3 reads TGTGCCAGCAGTTATCATGGGGACAGGAGTCATGAGCAGTTCTTC. Amino acids: CASSYHGDRSHEQFF.

This sequence joins TRBV9 and TRBJ2-1; D is tentatively TRBD1 or TRBD2 (5 bases each). This CDR3 spans 14 amino acids. Trimming shortened V by 5 bases and J by 9 bases, and 18 bases separated the two germline ends. From germline, CDR1 is SGDLS and CDR2 YYNGEE. As DNA, the CDR3 is TGTGCCAGCAGGGATATGGGGGATTTAGGTGAGCAGTTCTTC. It is translated as CASRDMGDLGEQFF. Drawing the rest from reference TRBV9 and TRBJ2-1, the complete variable domain is DSGVTQTPKHLITATGQRVTLRCSPRSGDLSVYWYQQSLDQGLQFLIQYYNGEERAKGNILERFSAQQFPDLHSELNLSSLELGDSALYFCASRDMGDLGEQFFGPGTRLTVL.

The chain is built from TRBV5-1 and TRBJ2-3; D gene uncertain. The germline V and J ends were trimmed by 0 bases and 4 bases, with 15 bases remaining between them. This CDR3 has 16 residues. The germline gives CDR1 SGHRS, CDR2 YFSETQ. The chain's CDR3 is CASSLEGRPIPDTQYF. CDR3 nucleotide sequence: TGCGCCAGCAGCTTGGAGGGTAGACCAATTCCAGATACGCAGTATTTT. Full variable domain (missing parts from reference TRBV5-1 and TRBJ2-3): KAGVTQTPRYLIKTRGQQVTLSCSPISGHRSVSWYQQTPGQGLQFLFEYFSETQRNKGNFPGRFSGRQFSNSRSEMNVSTLELGDSALYLCASSLEGRPIPDTQYFGPGTRLTVL.

This clonotype was detected only a few times. This CDR3 reads CASSSYVDTQYF. The DNA for the CDR3 is TGTGCCAGCAGCTCGTACGTGGATACGCAGTATTTT. The V call is TRBV11-2, the J call TRBJ2-3, with unresolved D. V lost 4 bases to trimming and J lost 6 bases, with 8 bases between them. This CDR3 is built from 12 residues. Per germline, CDR1 SGHAT and CDR2 FQNNGV. The variable domain in full, with the rest retrieved from reference TRBV11-2 and TRBJ2-3, is EAGVAQSPRYKIIEKRQSVAFWCNPISGHATLYWYQQILGQGPKLLIQFQNNGVVDDSQLPKDRFSAERLKGVDSTLKIQPAKLEDSAVYLCASSSYVDTQYFGPGTRLTVL.

This clonotype was detected many times. The chain employs TRBV27 and TRBJ2-7, with 12 bases identical to TRBD2. Germline V CDR1 and CDR2: MNHEY, SMNVEV (reference sequence). The CDR3 extends over 16 amino acids. CDR3 region: CASSPRGLAGPYKQYV. The CDR3 DNA sequence: TGTGCCAGCAGTCCGCGGGGACTAGCGGGCCCCTACAAGCAGTACGTC.

This clonotype was seen many times. The chain joins TRBV6-5 to TRBJ2-6; 9 bases are shared with TRBD1. CDR3 length: 17 amino acids. The germline CDR1 and CDR2 sequences are MNHEY and SVGAGI. V was clipped by 6 bases and J by 1 base; unmatched bases: 7. The CDR3, as DNA: TGTGCCAGCAGCCCAGGGACAGGGCTGTCTGGGGCCAACGTCCTGACTTTC. Translating it yields CASSPGTGLSGANVLTF.

A few counts support this clonotype. As DNA, the CDR3 is TGCAGTGCCAACGACCTATCATACAATGAGCAGTTCTTC. It translates to CSANDLSYNEQFF. The gene calls are TRBV20-1 and TRBJ2-1, with D unclear. Looked up from germline, CDR1 is DFQATT and CDR2 is SNEGSKA (reference sequence). This CDR3 is built from 13 residues. The V gene lost 6 bases and the J gene lost 4 bases, with 13 bases spanning the gap.

This clonotype showed up just a few times. The rearrangement uses TRBV6-2 or TRBV6-3 and TRBJ1-5, with D possibly being TRBD1 (5 bases). The germline CDR1 and CDR2 sequences are MNHEY and SVGEGT. V gave up 0 bases and J gave up 4 bases, with 13 bases separating them. This CDR3 contains 16 residues. CDR3 region: CASSYSTLGVNQPQHF. The DNA of the CDR3 is TGTGCCAGCAGTTACTCGACTCTGGGGGTTAATCAGCCCCAGCATTTT.

This clonotype was counted a few times. The chain links TRBV20-1 to TRBJ2-3, with 12 bases matching TRBD2. V was clipped by 4 bases and J by 4 bases; unmatched bases: 6. The CDR3 is made up of 15 amino acids. Germline CDR1 is DFQATT and CDR2 is SNEGSKA (reference sequence). CDR3 sequence: CSATPSGGAADTQYF. The CDR3, as DNA: TGCAGTGCTACGCCTAGCGGGGGGGCCGCAGATACGCAGTATTTT.